Each of the 25 T cell receptor beta chains below was sequenced from the same sample in a study of T cell responses to AZD1222 COVID-19 vaccine. Libraries were prepared by immunoSEQ multiplex PCR; TCRdb keeps only in-frame clonotypes and omits some of them. The data contain approximately 110,000 clones, around 82% of them singletons. The sample in question was peripheral blood, obtained on day 0 of AZD1222 vaccination. The receptors were gathered from an adult in good health.

Comment on this clone: This may come from a read error, since a much larger clone is one base off. The chain recombines TRBV5-4 with TRBJ1-4; maybe TRBD1 (5 bases). Germline CDR1 reads SGHNT; CDR2 reads YYREEE (reference sequence). V was cut by 0 bases and J by 0 bases, with 6 bases left in between. The CDR3 sequence is 15 residues long. The CDR3 region has the DNA TGTGCCAGCAGCTTGGGGGGGGCAACTAATGAAAAACTGTTTTTT. Translation gives CASSLGGATNEKLFF.

The V and J genes are TRBV5-4 and TRBJ1-4, with 9 positions matching TRBD1. This CDR3 is built from 14 residues. Trimming cost V 4 bases and J 8 bases; bases outside gene matches: 6. Germline loops: CDR1 SGHNT, CDR2 YYREEE (reference sequence). The CDR3 loop is CASSLQGAREKLFF. The CDR3 DNA sequence: TGTGCCAGCAGCCTACAGGGGGCGCGCGAAAAACTGTTTTTT.

The V and J genes are TRBV3-1 (or the pseudogene TRBV3-2) and TRBJ1-5, with 9 bases lining up with TRBD1. J was trimmed by 8 bases and V by 8 bases; bases with no gene match: 10. The CDR3 has 14 residues. Germline V gene data show CDR1 as LGHDT and CDR2 as YNNKEL (reference sequence). CDR3 in amino acids: CASPRDRDTEPQHF. The CDR3 DNA is TGTGCCAGCCCCCGGGACAGGGACACAGAGCCCCAGCATTTT.

This clone turned up a few times. The chain links TRBV28 to TRBJ1-3, with D hard to call. CDR1 and CDR2 (germline): MDHEN, SYDVKM. Trimming took off 7 bases at V and 0 bases at J, with 7 bases between the two ends. The CDR3 sequence is 13 residues long. Here the CDR3 reads CASNTYSGNTIYF. CDR3 nucleotide sequence: TGTGCCAGCAATACTTACTCTGGAAACACCATATATTTT.

The sample holds a few counts of this clone. J is TRBJ2-7 and V is TRBV12-3 or TRBV12-4; D not resolved. This CDR3 spans 13 amino acids. The ends were cut back, 1 base at V and 2 bases at J, with 6 bases in the middle. CDR3 loop: CASSLGWTYEQYF. The CDR3 bases are TGTGCCAGCAGTTTAGGCTGGACCTACGAGCAGTACTTC.

The chain uses TRBV5-1 and TRBJ1-3, with 8 bases matching TRBD1. The germline gives CDR1 SGHRS, CDR2 YFSETQ. This CDR3 spans 14 amino acids. J gave up 4 bases and V 4 bases, and 4 bases lay outside the gene matches. The chain's CDR3 is CASSVTGEGNTIYF. The CDR3 bases are TGCGCCAGCAGCGTGACAGGGGAAGGAAACACCATATATTTT.

CDR3 protein: CASSPWGGQEDNEQFF. The CDR3 DNA is TGTGCCAGCAGCCCCTGGGGAGGTCAGGAGGACAATGAGCAGTTCTTC. V usage is TRBV13 and J usage is TRBJ2-1, with a tentative D call TRBD2 (6 bases). V dropped 5 bases and J dropped 5 bases, with 19 bases sitting between them. Per germline, CDR1 PRHDT and CDR2 FYEKMQ (reference sequence). The CDR3 length is 16 residues. Full variable domain (outside the CDR3, taken from reference TRBV13 and TRBJ2-1): AAGVIQSPRHLIKEKRETATLKCYPIPRHDTVYWYQQGPGQDPQFLISFYEKMQSDKGSIPDRFSAQQFSDYHSELNMSSLELGDSALYFCASSPWGGQEDNEQFFGPGTRLTVL.

The chain has TRBV12-3 or TRBV12-4 and TRBJ2-5; D is ambiguous. The CDR3 spans 11 residues. Between the trimmed V and J ends, which lost 7 bases and 5 bases, there was a span of 8 bases. For the CDR3, the DNA is TGTGCCAGCACCTTGGGGGAGACCCAGTACTTC. Its protein product is CASTLGETQYF.

The rearrangement joins TRBV7-9 to TRBJ2-5; possible D gene TRBD2, 6 bases. The germline gives CDR1 SEHNR, CDR2 FQNEAQ (reference sequence). This CDR3 region has 14 residues. Trimming cost V 1 base and J 0 bases, with 6 bases left between them. The DNA of the CDR3 is TGTGCCAGCAGCTTAGGCGGGGACCAAGAGACCCAGTACTTC. Residues: CASSLGGDQETQYF.

This chain joins TRBV19 and TRBJ1-2; D not resolved. V was trimmed by 7 bases and J by 7 bases, leaving 16 bases between them. Germline values: CDR1 LNHDA, CDR2 SQIVND (reference sequence). The CDR3 sequence is 13 residues long. The CDR3 nucleotides are TGTGCCAGTACACCGGGCCACGGGCTTGGCTACACCTTC. It translates to CASTPGHGLGYTF.

This rearrangement joins TRBV28 to TRBJ2-7; D possibly corresponds to TRBD2 (5 bases). The germline gives CDR1 MDHEN, CDR2 SYDVKM. The V gene lost 7 bases and the J gene lost 2 bases, with 15 bases spanning the gap. The CDR3 consists of 14 residues. CDR3 DNA: TGTGCCAGCACTCTAACGGGGATACCCTACGAGCAGTACTTC. The encoded protein is CASTLTGIPYEQYF.

The count of this clone is one. This chain joins TRBV10-3 and TRBJ1-2, with D possibly being TRBD1 (6 bases). The CDR3 totals 16 residues. The ends were cut back, 10 bases at V and 1 base at J, with 22 bases in the middle. CDR1 and CDR2 (germline): ENHRY, SYGVKD. CDR3 in DNA: TGTGCCACCGAGTCATCTGGACAGACGATTAACTATGGCTACACCTTC. This gives the protein CATESSGQTINYGYTF.

This chain joins TRBV14 and TRBJ2-7, with D perhaps TRBD2 (7 bases). Germline lookup yields CDR1 SGHDN and CDR2 FVKESK. The germline V and J ends were trimmed by 2 bases and 5 bases, with 13 bases remaining between them. The CDR3 consists of 14 residues. In DNA form, the CDR3 reads TGTGCCAGCAGCCAAAAGGGGGGGGCGAACGAGCAGTACTTC. Translating it yields CASSQKGGANEQYF.

The chain recombines TRBV20-1 with TRBJ1-5; D not resolved. CDR1 is DFQATT and CDR2 is SNEGSKA in the germline V gene (reference sequence). The length of the CDR3 is 11 residues. V was shortened by 3 bases and J by 11 bases, with 11 bases between the two germline ends. As DNA, the CDR3 is TGCAGTGCTAGCGTTCGGCAGTCCCAGCATTTT. As protein: CSASVRQSQHF.

This sequence joins TRBV28 and TRBJ1-6; the D is unclear. CDR1 MDHEN and CDR2 SYDVKM come from the germline V gene. V dropped 6 bases and J dropped 5 bases, with 5 bases sitting between them. This CDR3 spans 12 amino acids. The CDR3 DNA sequence: TGTGCCAGCAGATGGGATAATTCACCCCTCCACTTT. Translating it yields CASRWDNSPLHF.

The chain recombines TRBV28 with TRBJ2-3, with unresolved D. Trimming removed 4 bases at V and 6 bases at J, with 8 bases between. Germline-derived CDR1 and CDR2 are MDHEN and SYDVKM. The CDR3 sequence is 12 residues long. The CDR3 region is CASSSGVDTQYF. The CDR3 DNA sequence: TGTGCCAGCAGTTCTGGGGTGGATACGCAGTATTTT.

The V and J genes are TRBV9 and TRBJ2-1, with 10 bases that match TRBD2. The CDR3 is 15 residues long. CDR1 is SGDLS, CDR2 YYNGEE, per germline. V dropped 2 bases and J dropped 5; count of bases not matched to a gene: 4. The CDR3 loop is CASSVLAGAHNEQFF. CDR3 nucleotides: TGTGCCAGCAGCGTCCTAGCGGGGGCCCACAATGAGCAGTTCTTC.

CDR3 DNA sequence: TGTGCCAGCACGGCAGGGGACCCTGGAAACACCATATATTTT. This encodes CASTAGDPGNTIYF. This sequence joins TRBV5-6 and TRBJ1-3, with TRBD1 as a possible D gene (6 bases). The CDR3 has 14 residues. V lost 6 bases to trimming and J lost 2 bases, with 12 bases between them. Germline values: CDR1 SGHDT, CDR2 YYEEEE.

The V call is TRBV5-5, the J call TRBJ1-5; no clear D. The V end was cut by 2 bases, the J end by 1 base, with 4 bases between. Germline lookup yields CDR1 SGHKS and CDR2 YYEKEE (reference sequence). The length of the CDR3 is 13 residues. For the CDR3, the DNA is TGTGCCAGCAGCTTTGACAGCAATCAGCCCCAGCATTTT. Translating it yields CASSFDSNQPQHF.

The chain couples TRBV6-2 or TRBV6-3 to TRBJ1-1; D is possibly TRBD1 (6 bases). CDR3 size: 13 residues. Germline assignment: CDR1 MNHEY and CDR2 SVGEGT. The ends were cut back, 5 bases at V and 7 bases at J, with 14 bases in the middle. The CDR3 sequence: CASSPGEAREAFF. For the CDR3, the DNA is TGTGCCAGCAGTCCAGGGGAGGCGCGTGAAGCTTTCTTT.

The chain is built from TRBV30 and TRBJ2-3; 7 nucleotides align to TRBD2. Germline V gene lookup returns CDR1 GTSNPN and CDR2 SVGIG (reference sequence). The CDR3 spans 14 residues. The V segment lost 0 bases and the J segment 8 bases; nucleotides outside the gene matches: 8. Here the CDR3 reads CAWSVRGGDGTQYF. The DNA of the CDR3 is TGTGCCTGGAGTGTACGGGGAGGGGATGGTACGCAGTATTTT.

The chain combines TRBV5-1 with TRBJ2-7; D tentatively reads TRBD1 or TRBD2 (5 bases each). Trimming left V 1 base short and J 3 bases short, with 14 bases between. Germline CDR1 reads SGHRS; CDR2 reads YFSETQ. The CDR3 is 15 amino acids. CDR3 sequence reads: CASSLRGALGYEQYF. CDR3 nucleotides: TGCGCCAGCAGCTTGCGAGGGGCGTTGGGCTACGAGCAGTACTTC.

This clone was recorded once. This chain joins TRBV10-1 and TRBJ2-3; either TRBD1 or TRBD2 may fit D (5 bases each). V was cut by 6 bases and J by 2 bases, with 15 bases left in between. This CDR3 is 15 amino acids long. Germline CDR1 and CDR2: WNHNN and SYGVQD (reference sequence). The DNA for the CDR3 is TGCGCCAGCAGCCTAAGTCCGGGACCCACAGATACGCAGTATTTT. It encodes CASSLSPGPTDTQYF.

The V gene is TRBV29-1, the J gene TRBJ2-5; D gene uncertain. Trimming took 6 bases from V and 6 from J, leaving 8 bases between them. CDR3 length: 10 residues. Germline assignment: CDR1 SQVTM and CDR2 ANQGSEA. CDR3 nucleotide sequence: TGCAGCGTGCTAACGAAGACCCAGTACTTC. Translated: CSVLTKTQYF.

The gene calls are TRBV19 and TRBJ2-7, with D possibly TRBD1 on 6 matching bases. The germline gives CDR1 LNHDA, CDR2 SQIVND (reference sequence). Trimming shortened V by 4 bases and J by 5 bases, and 18 bases separated the two germline ends. The CDR3 spans 15 residues. The CDR3 coding sequence is TGTGCCAGTAGTAACGGACAGCATACGGGCGACGAGCAGTACTTC. As protein: CASSNGQHTGDEQYF. Full variable domain (missing parts from reference TRBV19 and TRBJ2-7): DGGITQSPKYLFRKEGQNVTLSCEQNLNHDAMYWYRQDPGQGLRLIYYSQIVNDFQKGDIAEGYSVSREKKESFPLTVTSAQKNPTAFYLCASSNGQHTGDEQYFGPGTRLTVT.